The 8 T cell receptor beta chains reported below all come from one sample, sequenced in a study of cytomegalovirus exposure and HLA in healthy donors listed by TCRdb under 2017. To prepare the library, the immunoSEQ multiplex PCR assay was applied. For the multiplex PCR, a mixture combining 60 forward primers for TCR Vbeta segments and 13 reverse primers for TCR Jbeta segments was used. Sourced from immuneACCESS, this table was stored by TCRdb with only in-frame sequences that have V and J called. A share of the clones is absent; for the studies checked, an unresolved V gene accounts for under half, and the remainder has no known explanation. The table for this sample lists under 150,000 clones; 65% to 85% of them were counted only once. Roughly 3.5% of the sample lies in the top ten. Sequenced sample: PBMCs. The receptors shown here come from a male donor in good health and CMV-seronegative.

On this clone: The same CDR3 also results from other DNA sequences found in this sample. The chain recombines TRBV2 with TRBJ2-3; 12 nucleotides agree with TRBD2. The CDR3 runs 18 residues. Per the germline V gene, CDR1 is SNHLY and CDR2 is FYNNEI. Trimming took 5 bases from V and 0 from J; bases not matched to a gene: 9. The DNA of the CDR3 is TGTGCCAGCAGTTTGGGGCTAGCGGGGGGGCTTAGCACAGATACGCAGTATTTT. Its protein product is CASSLGLAGGLSTDTQYF.

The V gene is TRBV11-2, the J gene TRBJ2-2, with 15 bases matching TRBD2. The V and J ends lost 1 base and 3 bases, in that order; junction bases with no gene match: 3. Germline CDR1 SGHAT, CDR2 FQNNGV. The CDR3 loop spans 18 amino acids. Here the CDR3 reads CASSLGTSGGGYTGELFF. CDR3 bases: TGTGCCAGCAGCTTAGGGACTAGCGGGGGGGGGTACACCGGGGAGCTGTTTTTT.

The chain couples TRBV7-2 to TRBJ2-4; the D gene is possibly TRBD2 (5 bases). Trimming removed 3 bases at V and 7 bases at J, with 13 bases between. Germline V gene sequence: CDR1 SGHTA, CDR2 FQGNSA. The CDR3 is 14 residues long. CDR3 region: CASSFGGVSNIQYF. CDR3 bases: TGTGCCAGCAGCTTTGGAGGAGTTAGCAACATTCAGTACTTC.

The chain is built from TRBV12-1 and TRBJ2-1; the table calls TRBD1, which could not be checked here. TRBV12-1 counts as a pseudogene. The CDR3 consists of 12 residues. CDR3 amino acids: CASSFGQNEQFF. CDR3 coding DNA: TGTGCCAGCAGCTTTGGGCAAAATGAGCAGTTCTTC.

This CDR3 is CASSQGSIEAFF. DNA for the CDR3: TGTGCCAGCAGCCAAGGGAGTATTGAAGCTTTCTTT. The chain employs TRBV16 and TRBJ1-1; D remains unclear. The CDR3 consists of 12 residues. Germline V gene data show CDR1 as KGHSY and CDR2 as FQNENV. The V end lost 2 bases, the J end lost 7 bases, and 8 bases lay between the germline ends.

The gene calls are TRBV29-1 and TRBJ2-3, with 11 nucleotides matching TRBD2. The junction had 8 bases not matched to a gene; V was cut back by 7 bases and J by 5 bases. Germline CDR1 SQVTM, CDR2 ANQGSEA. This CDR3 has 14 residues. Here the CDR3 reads CSGSVAGGGDTQYF. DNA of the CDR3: TGCAGCGGGAGCGTAGCGGGAGGGGGAGATACGCAGTATTTT.

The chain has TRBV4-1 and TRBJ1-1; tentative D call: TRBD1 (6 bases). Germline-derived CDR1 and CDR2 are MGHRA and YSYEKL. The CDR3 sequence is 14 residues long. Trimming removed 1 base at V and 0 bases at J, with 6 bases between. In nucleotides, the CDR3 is TGCGCCAGCAGCCAAGGGACAGTGAACACTGAAGCTTTCTTT. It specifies CASSQGTVNTEAFF.

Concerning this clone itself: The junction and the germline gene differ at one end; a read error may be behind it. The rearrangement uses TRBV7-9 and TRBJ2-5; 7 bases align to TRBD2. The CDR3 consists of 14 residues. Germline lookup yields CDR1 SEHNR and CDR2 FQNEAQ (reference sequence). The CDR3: CSSSFGGRGETQYF. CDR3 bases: TGTTCCAGCAGCTTCGGGGGGAGGGGAGAGACCCAGTACTTC.